A single TCR beta chain is shown here with its context. These data come from a study of blood T cell repertoires in COVID-19. Per the original data handling: Amplifying reference gene primers gave estimates of nucleated cell counts. This table comes from immunoSEQ multiplex PCR, and its TCRdb copy is limited to in-frame clones, with some not included. V and J calls and clone size are those listed in that table; D and trimming were worked out from the DNA. The sample records a few hundred thousand clones, 91% being singletons. Recruitment covered roughly 22 US areas and drew participants whose ages spanned 18 to 89 years. Donors were grouped by their self-reported clinical history. The specimen sequenced was PBMCs or T cells enriched from blood (not recorded which). The sequence was collected from a human donor in a cohort exposed to, infected with or recovered from COVID-19 (not recorded which). The donor label of this sample is uncertain.

CDR3 sequence (DNA): TGTGCCAGTCTTGACAGGGTACACACTGAAGCTTTCTTT. Protein sequence: CASLDRVHTEAFF. The chain joins TRBV19 to TRBJ1-1, with 7 bases that match TRBD1. J gave up 3 bases and V 8 bases, and 6 bases lay outside the gene matches. There are 13 residues in the CDR3. CDR1 is LNHDA and CDR2 is SQIVND in the germline V gene (reference sequence).